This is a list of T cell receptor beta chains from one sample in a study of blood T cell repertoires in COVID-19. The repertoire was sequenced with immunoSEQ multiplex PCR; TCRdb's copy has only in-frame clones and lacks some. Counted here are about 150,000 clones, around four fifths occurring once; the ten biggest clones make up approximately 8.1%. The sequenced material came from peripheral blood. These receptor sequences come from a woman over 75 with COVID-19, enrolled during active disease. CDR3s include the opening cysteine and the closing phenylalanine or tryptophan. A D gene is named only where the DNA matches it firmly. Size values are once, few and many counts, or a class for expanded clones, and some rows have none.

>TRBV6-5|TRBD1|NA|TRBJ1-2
CASSHSTGLNYGYTF
TGTGCCAGCAGTCATTCGACAGGGTTGAACTATGGCTACACCTTC
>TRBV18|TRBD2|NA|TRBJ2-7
CASSPPGLAGEQYF
TGTGCCAGCTCACCACCGGGACTAGCGGGCGAGCAGTACTTC
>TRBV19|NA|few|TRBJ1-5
CASSETQQPQHF
TGTGCCAGTAGTGAGACTCAGCAGCCCCAGCATTTT
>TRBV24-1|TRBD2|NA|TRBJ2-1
CATSAGRGGSKDEQFF
TGTGCCACCAGTGCGGGGCGGGGGGGCTCGAAAGATGAGCAGTTCTTC
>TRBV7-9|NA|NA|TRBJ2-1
CASSSQPGLGEQFF
TGTGCCAGCAGCTCCCAACCGGGTCTCGGTGAGCAGTTCTTC
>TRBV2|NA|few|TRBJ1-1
CASIAEGPEAFF
TGTGCCAGCATCGCAGAGGGCCCTGAAGCTTTCTTT
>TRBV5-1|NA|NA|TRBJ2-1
CASSLAPQTGSGQFF
TGCGCCAGCAGCTTGGCCCCCCAGACAGGCAGCGGGCAGTTCTTC
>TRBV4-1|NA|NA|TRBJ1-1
CASSPVSSRGDTEAFF
TGCGCCAGCAGCCCGGTGAGTAGCAGGGGCGACACTGAAGCTTTCTTT
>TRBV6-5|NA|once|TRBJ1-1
CASNERGTEAFF
TGTGCCAGCAACGAGCGGGGTACTGAAGCTTTCTTT
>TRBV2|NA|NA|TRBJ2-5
CASSKLTPAETQYF
TGTGCCAGCAGTAAGCTAACTCCTGCAGAGACCCAGTACTTC
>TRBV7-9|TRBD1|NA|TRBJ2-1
CASSLTGAGGYNEQFF
TGTGCCAGCAGCTTGACAGGGGCAGGGGGTTACAATGAGCAGTTCTTC
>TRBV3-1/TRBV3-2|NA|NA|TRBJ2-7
CASSPRRLSYEQYF
TGTGCCAGCAGCCCCCGGAGGCTCTCCTACGAGCAGTACTTC
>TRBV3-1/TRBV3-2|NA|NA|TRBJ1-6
CASSQALSDSPLHF
TGTGCCAGCAGCCAAGCATTATCGGATTCACCCCTCCACTTT
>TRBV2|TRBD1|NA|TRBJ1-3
CASKGQGGTGNTIYF
TGTGCCAGCAAGGGACAGGGGGGAACTGGAAACACCATATATTTT
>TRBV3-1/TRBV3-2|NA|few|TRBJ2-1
CASSQGWSLGVNEQFF
TGTGCCAGCAGCCAAGGGTGGTCACTGGGCGTCAATGAGCAGTTCTTC